Shown below are 8 T cell receptor delta chains from a single sample sequenced in a study of Vδ1+ human thymocytes. Whole-study results and caveats: Highly polyclonal TRG and TRD repertoires with Gaussian CDR3 length distributions appeared in thymus.

Extracted RNA was reverse transcribed into cDNA. The CDR3 regions were amplified by multiplex PCR from V-gene primers to a constant-region primer. TCRdb applied CATT to the multiplex PCR reads for clone calling. The sample includes 70,000 to 90,000 delta-chain clones, around 35% of them seen just once. These receptors have no known antigen. The specimen was Vdelta1+ gamma-delta thymocytes from the thymus. Subset here: FACS-sorted CD3+ TCRalphabeta- TCRVdelta1+ TCRVdelta2- thymocytes. The origin of the receptors is a boy in the first two years of life who had congenital heart surgery.

The sample holds a few counts of this clone. The rearrangement links TRDV1 to TRDJ1; D possibly corresponds to TRDD3 (6 bases). The CDR3 has 19 amino acids. CDR1 is TSWWSYY, CDR2 QGS, per germline. Trimming pared 1 base from V and 0 bases from J, leaving 21 bases between. CDR3 in amino acids: CALGEHLSWGSTYTDKLIF. The CDR3 DNA reads as TGTGCTCTTGGGGAACACCTTTCATGGGGGTCCACGTACACCGATAAACTCATCTTT.

V and J are TRDV1 and TRDJ1; D is undetermined. The V end was cut by 4 bases, the J end by 0 bases, with 24 bases between. CDR1 is TSWWSYY and CDR2 is QGS in the germline V gene. CDR3 length equals 19 residues. CDR3 region: CALGGGPLNTGGDTDKLIF. The CDR3 DNA sequence: TGTGCTCTTGGGGGCGGGCCCCTGAATACCGGAGGGGACACCGATAAACTCATCTTT.

This clone has just a few counts. V and J are TRDV1 and TRDJ1; 8 nucleotides match TRDD3. The germline CDR1 and CDR2 sequences are TSWWSYY and QGS. CDR3 length: 24 amino acids. V lost 1 base, J lost 2 bases, and 30 bases stayed unmatched. The CDR3 region is CALGEPPRLPSMITGYWGTDKLIF. CDR3 bases: TGTGCTCTTGGGGAACCCCCTCGCCTTCCCTCAATGATTACTGGGTACTGGGGGACCGATAAACTCATCTTT.

As regards this clone: Compared with germline, one end of the junction differs, possibly owing to a read error. This chain links TRDV1 with TRDJ1; a possible D gene is TRDD2 (5 bases). CDR1 is TSWWSYY, CDR2 QGS, per germline. The CDR3 has 14 amino acids. CDR3 residues: CALGELSSADQLIF. The CDR3 DNA is TGTGCTCTTGGGGAACTCTCTTCCGCCGATCAACTCATCTTT.

This clone was recorded a few times. This chain connects TRDV1 to TRDJ1; 9 nucleotides agree with TRDD2. The ends lost 4 bases at V and 0 bases at J; junction bases unmatched: 21. The CDR3 extends over 21 amino acids. Germline CDR1 and CDR2: TSWWSYY and QGS. The CDR3 spells CALGVLPTGDPQHLNTDKLIF. The CDR3 DNA reads as TGTGCTCTTGGGGTCCTTCCTACTGGGGATCCCCAACATTTAAACACCGATAAACTCATCTTT.

Points on this clone: A single base separates this from a much larger clone, so it may be a read error. The chain has TRDV2 and TRDJ1; TRDD3 agrees at 7 bases. The CDR3 consists of 14 residues. Germline CDR1 is GEAIGNYY and CDR2 is EKD. V lost 5 bases and J lost 5; bases outside the gene matches: 10. The CDR3 protein is CACAVSGDSDKLIF. In DNA, the CDR3 is TGTGCCTGTGCCGTTTCGGGGGATTCGGATAAACTCATCTTT.

The chain uses TRDV1 and TRDJ1; tentative D call: TRDD3 (6 bases). CDR3 size: 23 residues. CDR1 is TSWWSYY, CDR2 QGS, per germline. V dropped 1 base and J dropped 0 bases, with 33 bases sitting between them. Written as DNA, the CDR3 is TGTGCTCTTGGGGAACCTCCCTTTGGAGGCTCGATACGTCCACCGAAGTACACCGATAAACTCATCTTT. Protein product: CALGEPPFGGSIRPPKYTDKLIF.

Of note for this clone: The same CDR3 also results from other DNA sequences found in this sample. V is TRDV1 and J is TRDJ1; 8 nucleotides line up with TRDD3. CDR3 length: 19 residues. The germline gives CDR1 TSWWSYY, CDR2 QGS. The J segment lost 0 bases and the V segment lost 0 bases, leaving 12 bases of the junction unmatched. In nucleotides, the CDR3 is TGTGCTCTTGGGGAACTAACGTACTGGGGGGTCCCCGACACCGATAAACTCATCTTT. This sequence encodes CALGELTYWGVPDTDKLIF.